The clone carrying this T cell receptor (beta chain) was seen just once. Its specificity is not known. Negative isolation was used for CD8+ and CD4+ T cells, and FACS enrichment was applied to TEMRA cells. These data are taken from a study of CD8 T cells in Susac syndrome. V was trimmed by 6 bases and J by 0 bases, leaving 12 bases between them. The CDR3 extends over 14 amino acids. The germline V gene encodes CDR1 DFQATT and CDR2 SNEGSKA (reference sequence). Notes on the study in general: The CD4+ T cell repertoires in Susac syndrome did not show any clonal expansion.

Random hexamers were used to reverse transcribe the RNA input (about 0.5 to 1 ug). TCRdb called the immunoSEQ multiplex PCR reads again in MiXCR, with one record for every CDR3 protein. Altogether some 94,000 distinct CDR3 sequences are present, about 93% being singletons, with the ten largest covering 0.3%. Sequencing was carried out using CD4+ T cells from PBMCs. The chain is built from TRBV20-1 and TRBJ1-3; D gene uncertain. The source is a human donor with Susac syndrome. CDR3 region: CSAGGRNSGNTIYF. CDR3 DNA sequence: TGCAGTGCGGGCGGTCGTAACTCTGGAAACACCATATATTTT.